A selection of T cell receptor beta chains follows, all from one sample in a study of blood T cell repertoires in COVID-19. Sequenced by immunoSEQ multiplex PCR; TCRdb stores in-frame clones only, minus some. The profile shows about 410,000 clones, about 91% of them singletons. Sequenced sample: peripheral blood. These receptors came from a woman aged 40 to 50 with COVID-19, enrolled during active disease. Each CDR3 is given without its conserved first and last residue. Only some rows state a clone size, as once, few, many or a class for expanded clones.

clone size: .; V gene: TRBV5-1; CDR3 protein: ASNLGPTGELF
clone size: .; V gene: TRBV19; CDR3 protein: ASSIRGDTEAF
clone size: once; V gene: TRBV7-8; CDR3 protein: ASSALKGGNQPQH
clone size: once; V gene: TRBV7-2; CDR3 protein: AAAVRTGNTIY
clone size: .; V gene: TRBV6-5; CDR3 protein: ASSYSGSMNTEAF
clone size: .; V gene: TRBV18; CDR3 protein: ASSPQSGRASYNEQF
clone size: .; V gene: TRBV2; CDR3 protein: ASSLYGDGYT
clone size: .; V gene: TRBV21-1; CDR3 protein: ASSTLAGGNQPQH
clone size: .; V gene: TRBV11-3; CDR3 protein: ASSLGTTSGSYNEQF
clone size: .; V gene: TRBV5-4; CDR3 protein: ASSLGRGSSYEQY
clone size: once; V gene: TRBV30; CDR3 protein: AWSLGQGGNQPQH
clone size: once; V gene: TRBV5-4; CDR3 protein: ASSRRLVDEQY
clone size: once; V gene: TRBV18; CDR3 protein: ASSPGGANEKLF
clone size: .; V gene: TRBV7-2; CDR3 protein: ASSLDRVIAF
clone size: .; V gene: TRBV16; CDR3 protein: ASSQRQGTGIQY
clone size: .; V gene: TRBV29-1; CDR3 protein: SAGTLYGYT
clone size: .; V gene: TRBV5-4; CDR3 protein: ASSSQTGTGVYEQY
clone size: .; V gene: TRBV19; CDR3 protein: ASSMTRGLGAYNQPQH
clone size: once; V gene: TRBV7-2; CDR3 protein: ASSPKGLAGGSSYNEQF
clone size: .; V gene: TRBV7-8; CDR3 protein: ASSLTGLAGGESYEQY
clone size: .; V gene: TRBV6-4; CDR3 protein: ASSPAREGGELF
clone size: .; V gene: TRBV28; CDR3 protein: ASSWTSGAYNEQF
clone size: .; V gene: TRBV27; CDR3 protein: ASSLQGYGYT
clone size: .; V gene: TRBV29-1; CDR3 protein: SVERGGAGEETQY
clone size: once; V gene: TRBV5-1; CDR3 protein: ASSSGGGSEKLF
clone size: .; V gene: TRBV5-4; CDR3 protein: ASSAGLQPPGELF
clone size: .; V gene: TRBV9; CDR3 protein: ASSVASSGNTIY
clone size: .; V gene: TRBV28; CDR3 protein: ASSPLGQGPGEKLF
clone size: .; V gene: TRBV15; CDR3 protein: ATSRVRQGNYSNQPQH
clone size: once; V gene: TRBV4-3; CDR3 protein: ASSPGSVTTGELF
clone size: .; V gene: TRBV19; CDR3 protein: ASSINLGDYT
clone size: .; V gene: TRBV4-2; CDR3 protein: ASSLDPGTGAYEQY
clone size: .; V gene: TRBV28; CDR3 protein: ASRFSGGGVLGYT
clone size: .; V gene: TRBV10-3; CDR3 protein: AIREGQSSYNSPLH
clone size: once; V gene: TRBV5-4; CDR3 protein: ASSLPVAGANEQF
clone size: .; V gene: TRBV19; CDR3 protein: ASSNSGNRDTQY
clone size: .; V gene: TRBV27; CDR3 protein: ASSPMVTASNQPQH
clone size: .; V gene: TRBV12-1; CDR3 protein: ASFEQGTGNQPQH
clone size: once; V gene: TRBV6-6; CDR3 protein: ASTTSSNTEAF
clone size: .; V gene: TRBV6-4; CDR3 protein: ASSDGAGDSNEQF
clone size: .; V gene: TRBV7-9; CDR3 protein: ASSSGTGYYGYT
clone size: .; V gene: TRBV3-1/TRBV3-2; CDR3 protein: ASSPNKRGTGGYEQY
clone size: .; V gene: TRBV19; CDR3 protein: ASSIREVAQPQH
clone size: .; V gene: TRBV5-4; CDR3 protein: ASSSFLAGGLYEQY
clone size: many; V gene: TRBV7-8; CDR3 protein: ASSLRTDNSPLH
clone size: .; V gene: TRBV7-3; CDR3 protein: ASSSYRDGYT
clone size: .; V gene: TRBV27; CDR3 protein: ASSLRGAGEVNEQF
clone size: .; V gene: TRBV6-6; CDR3 protein: ASSYQGTGNTIY
clone size: .; V gene: TRBV19; CDR3 protein: ASSRQGARAYEQY
clone size: .; V gene: TRBV4-1; CDR3 protein: ASSQETSNDEAF
clone size: once; V gene: TRBV18; CDR3 protein: ASSPGGTSGRTGELF
clone size: .; V gene: TRBV2; CDR3 protein: ASSPTSGSYNEQF
clone size: .; V gene: TRBV28; CDR3 protein: ASSLPGTVSGNTIY